This TCR beta chain is from a study of T cell responses to AZD1222 COVID-19 vaccine. General study results and limits: Females outnumbered males among donors, who were mostly white British; clonal diversity was possibly underestimated. Breadth and depth of Spike-specific TCRs rose after two AZD1222 doses.

The germline V gene has CDR1 SGHTA and CDR2 FQGNSA. The CDR3 consists of 16 residues. Trimming took off 1 base at V and 4 bases at J, with 14 bases between the two ends. This clone was recorded once. Its specificity is unknown. Clones were sequenced by immunoSEQ multiplex PCR, and TCRdb holds only the in-frame ones, with some missing. The sample contains under 200,000 clones, around 93% of which appear only once. The receptor was isolated from an adult in good health. V is TRBV7-2 and J is TRBJ1-5; D perhaps matches TRBD1 (6 bases). Material: peripheral blood, obtained on day 0 of AZD1222 vaccination. The CDR3 DNA reads as TGTGCCAGCAGCTTAGACAGTGGACAGACTAATCAGCCCCAGCATTTT. Translating gives CASSLDSGQTNQPQHF.